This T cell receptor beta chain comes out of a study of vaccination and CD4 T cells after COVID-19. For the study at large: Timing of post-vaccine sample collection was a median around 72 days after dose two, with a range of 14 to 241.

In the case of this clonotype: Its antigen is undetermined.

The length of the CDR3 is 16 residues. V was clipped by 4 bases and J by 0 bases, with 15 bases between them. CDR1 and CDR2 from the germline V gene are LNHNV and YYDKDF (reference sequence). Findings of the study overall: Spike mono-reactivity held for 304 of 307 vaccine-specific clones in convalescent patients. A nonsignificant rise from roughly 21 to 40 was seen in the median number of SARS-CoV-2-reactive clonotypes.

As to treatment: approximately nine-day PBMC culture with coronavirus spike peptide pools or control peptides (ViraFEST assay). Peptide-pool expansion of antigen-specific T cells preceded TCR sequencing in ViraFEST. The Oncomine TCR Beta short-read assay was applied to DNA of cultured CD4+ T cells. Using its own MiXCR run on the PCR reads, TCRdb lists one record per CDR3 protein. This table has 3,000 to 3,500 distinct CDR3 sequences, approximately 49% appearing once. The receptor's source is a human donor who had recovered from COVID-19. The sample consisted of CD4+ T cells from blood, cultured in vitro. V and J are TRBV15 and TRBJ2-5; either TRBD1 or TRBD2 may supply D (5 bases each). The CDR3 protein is CATSNEGKGYQETQYF. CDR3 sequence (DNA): TGTGCCACCAGCAATGAGGGAAAGGGGTACCAAGAGACCCAGTACTTC.